A single sample is the source of the 11 T cell receptor beta chains below, sequenced in a study of CD8 T cells in ankylosing spondylitis. TCRdb used MiXCR to reprocess the 5' RACE reads, holding one entry per CDR3 protein. The table lists around 300,000 distinct CDR3 sequences, 11% of them singletons. The sample was blood, either unsorted or a sorted T cell fraction (not recorded which). The receptors here all came from a female donor with ankylosing spondylitis or in good health (not recorded which).

The genes are TRBV7-2 and TRBJ2-7, with D unresolved. V lost 5 bases to trimming and J lost 5 bases, with 16 bases between them. The CDR3 is 14 amino acids. CDR1 and CDR2 (germline): SGHTA, FQGNSA. DNA of the CDR3: TGTGCCAGCAGCACCCGACTGGCTTATGACGAGCAGTACTTC. Translating gives CASSTRLAYDEQYF. Together with reference TRBV7-2 and TRBJ2-7, the CDR3 gives the full variable domain: GAGVSQSPSNKVTEKGKDVELRCDPISGHTALYWYRQSLGQGLEFLIYFQGNSAPDKSGLPSDRFSAERTGGSVSTLTIQRTQQEDSAVYLCASSTRLAYDEQYFGPGTRLTVT.

V usage is TRBV27 and J usage is TRBJ2-6; D remains ambiguous. Germline V gene lookup returns CDR1 MNHEY and CDR2 SMNVEV (reference sequence). The CDR3 runs to 14 residues. V was pared by 8 bases and J by 0 bases, with 8 bases between. The CDR3 protein is CASAVGSGANVLTF. CDR3 sequence (DNA): TGTGCCAGCGCCGTGGGCTCTGGGGCCAACGTCCTGACTTTC.

This clonotype appeared a few times. This chain connects TRBV14 to TRBJ2-1, with 8 bases lining up with TRBD2. The CDR3 totals 16 residues. Germline V gene data show CDR1 as SGHDN and CDR2 as FVKESK. The trim removed 0 bases at V and 3 bases at J, leaving 4 bases unmatched. The CDR3 nucleotides read TGTGCCAGCAGCCAAGATACTAGCGGCCTCTACAATGAGCAGTTCTTC. This sequence encodes CASSQDTSGLYNEQFF. The entire variable domain, with the rest obtained from reference TRBV14 and TRBJ2-1, is as follows: EAGVTQFPSHSVIEKGQTVTLRCDPISGHDNLYWYRRVMGKEIKFLLHFVKESKQDESGMPNNRFLAERTGGTYSTLKVQPAELEDSGVYFCASSQDTSGLYNEQFFGPGTRLTVL.

The table lists this clonotype with many counts. The chain carries TRBV3-1 and TRBJ2-1; TRBD1 agrees at 7 bases. Germline-derived CDR1 and CDR2 are LGHDT and YNNKEL (reference sequence). There are 16 residues in the CDR3. V was clipped by 0 bases and J by 4 bases; unmatched bases: 6. The chain's CDR3 is CASSQDLGGRYNEQFF. The DNA for the CDR3 is TGTGCCAGCAGCCAAGATCTAGGGGGCAGGTACAATGAGCAGTTCTTC.

This clonotype showed up just a few times. This chain connects TRBV18 to TRBJ1-1, with D uncertain. This CDR3 has 13 amino acids. Per germline, CDR1 KGHSH and CDR2 LQKENI. V shed 3 bases and J shed 6 bases, with 11 bases lying between them. This CDR3 reads CASSPPAGAEAFF. The CDR3 DNA follows: TGTGCCAGCTCACCGCCGGCCGGAGCTGAAGCTTTCTTT.

In its sample, this clonotype was seen a few times. J is TRBJ2-7 and V is TRBV6-1; 10 bases align to TRBD1. The germline V gene encodes CDR1 MNHNS and CDR2 SASEGT. V trimming: 6 bases; J trimming: 5 bases; junction bases outside the gene matches: 7. The CDR3 consists of 14 residues. CDR3 nucleotide sequence: TGTGCCAGCAGCCCCCTCGGGACAGGGGACGAGCAGTACTTC. Encoded protein: CASSPLGTGDEQYF.

This clonotype was counted many times. This CDR3 is CSARATAGPFETQHF. CDR3 nucleotide sequence: TGCAGTGCTAGAGCTACCGCGGGACCCTTTGAGACCCAGCATTTT. This chain uses TRBV20-1 with TRBJ1-5, with D possibly being TRBD1 (5 bases). The CDR3 contains 15 residues. In germline, CDR1 is DFQATT, CDR2 SNEGSKA (reference sequence). V was shortened by 1 base and J by 11 bases, with 21 bases between the two germline ends.

In its sample, this clonotype was seen many times. V usage is TRBV5-1 and J usage is TRBJ2-1; D is possibly TRBD1 or TRBD2 (5 bases each). Germline lookup yields CDR1 SGHRS and CDR2 YFSETQ. This CDR3 has 15 residues. V gave up 0 bases and J gave up 3 bases, with 10 bases separating them. CDR3 in amino acids: CASSLAGPYYNEQFF. DNA for the CDR3: TGCGCCAGCAGCTTGGCGGGGCCCTACTACAATGAGCAGTTCTTC.

Notes on this clonotype: A much larger clone is a single base away; this may be a read error. CDR3 nucleotide sequence: TGTGTCAGCAGTTACCGGACAGGGCCCACTGAAGCTTTCTTT. It is translated as CVSSYRTGPTEAFF. The chain couples TRBV6-5 to TRBJ1-1; 8 bases are a match to TRBD1. Germline CDR1 reads MNHEY; CDR2 reads SVGAGI. The CDR3 runs to 14 residues.

The sample holds many counts of this clonotype. This rearrangement joins TRBV6-5 to TRBJ2-7, with TRBD2 identical over 8 bases. The CDR3 length is 13 residues. Germline V gene lookup returns CDR1 MNHEY and CDR2 SVGAGI. Trimming removed 4 bases from V and 3 bases from J; junction bases left unmatched: 2. In DNA form, the CDR3 reads TGTGCCAGCAGTTCCGGGACTAGCTACGAGCAGTACTTC. Translation gives CASSSGTSYEQYF.

This clonotype was observed a handful of times. The chain has TRBV20-1 and TRBJ2-3, with 12 positions matching TRBD1. The germline V gene has CDR1 DFQATT and CDR2 SNEGSKA (reference sequence). The CDR3 is made up of 15 amino acids. The V gene end was trimmed by 5 bases and the J gene end by 3 bases; junction bases not matched to a gene: 6. CDR3 region: CSASGQGAGTDTQYF. For the CDR3, the DNA is TGCAGTGCTTCGGGACAGGGGGCCGGTACAGATACGCAGTATTTT.